A selection of T cell receptor beta chains follows, all from one sample in a study of Graves' ophthalmopathy and Graves' hyperthyroidism. MiXCR, applied by TCRdb to the multiplex PCR reads, yields one record per CDR3 protein. The top ten clones hold roughly 1.5% of a sample with some 390,000 distinct CDR3 sequences, 15% to 20% of them seen once. Sequenced: peripheral blood. Every receptor here comes from a woman aged 18-30 years with Graves' ophthalmopathy. The CDR3 runs from the conserved cysteine through the conserved F or W. Fields, in order: clone size, D gene, J gene, V gene, CDR3 protein, CDR3 DNA. A D gene is named only where the DNA matches it firmly. Expanded clones are given a class, and other clones once, few, many or no size at all.

many,-,TRBJ2-2,TRBV14,CASSQDSFRQWNTGELFF,TGTGCCAGCAGCCAAGATAGCTTTCGGCAGTGGAACACCGGGGAGCTGTTTTTT
many,TRBD1,TRBJ2-2,TRBV6-4,CASGTGYTGELFF,TGTGCCAGCGGGACAGGGTACACCGGGGAGCTGTTTTTT
many,TRBD2,TRBJ2-5,TRBV30,CAWSGGLAESGETQYF,TGTGCCTGGAGTGGCGGACTAGCGGAATCGGGAGAGACCCAGTACTTC
many,-,TRBJ1-2,TRBV5-5,CASSQGGTAPNYGYTF,TGTGCCAGCAGTCAAGGCGGGACGGCTCCTAACTATGGCTACACCTTC
many,TRBD1,TRBJ2-6,TRBV6-2/TRBV6-3,CASSYSLTGGFGANVLTF,TGTGCCAGCAGTTACTCTCTGACAGGGGGATTTGGGGCCAACGTCCTGACTTTC
many,TRBD2,TRBJ2-5,TRBV7-6,CASSSLRAGGSRETQYF,TGTGCCAGCAGCTCCCTTCGGGCGGGGGGTTCGAGGGAGACCCAGTACTTC
many,-,TRBJ2-2,TRBV20-1,CSASGGGELFF,TGCAGTGCTAGTGGGGGCGGGGAGCTGTTTTTT
many,-,TRBJ2-2,TRBV3-1,CASSWRIGTGELFF,TGTGCCAGCAGCTGGAGAATCGGCACCGGGGAGCTGTTTTTT
many,TRBD2,TRBJ2-5,TRBV28,CASSLYEPPGTSGGYGETQYF,TGTGCCAGCAGTTTGTACGAACCCCCCGGGACTAGCGGGGGGTACGGTGAGACCCAGTACTTC
many,-,TRBJ2-5,TRBV15,CATSRDQPGIAETQYF,TGTGCCACCAGCAGAGATCAACCCGGGATTGCGGAGACCCAGTACTTC
many,-,TRBJ1-5,TRBV5-1,CASSLVGLGGNQPQHF,TGCGCCAGCAGCTTGGTAGGGTTGGGGGGCAATCAGCCCCAGCATTTT
many,-,TRBJ1-2,TRBV20-1,CSARDAVPSNYGYTF,TGCAGTGCTAGAGATGCTGTCCCTTCTAACTATGGCTACACCTTC
many,-,TRBJ2-2,TRBV7-2,CASSRVEGTTGELFF,TGTGCCAGCAGCCGCGTCGAGGGGACCACCGGGGAGCTGTTTTTT
many,-,TRBJ2-7,TRBV29-1,CSVETYGDEQYF,TGCAGCGTTGAAACCTACGGCGACGAGCAGTACTTC
many,TRBD1,TRBJ2-7,TRBV9,CASSVTGGSYEQYF,TGTGCCAGCAGCGTCACAGGGGGCTCGTACGAGCAGTACTTC
many,TRBD1,TRBJ1-5,TRBV6-5,CASRGKIGQGKNQPQHF,TGTGCCAGCAGAGGAAAAATAGGACAGGGAAAGAATCAGCCCCAGCATTTT
many,-,TRBJ2-5,TRBV10-3,CAISAKDRDTFVTQYF,TGTGCCATCAGCGCAAAGGACCGGGACACCTTCGTGACCCAGTACTTC
-,-,TRBJ1-6,TRBV6-5,CASSYSPGSYNSPLHF,TGTGCCAGCAGTTACTCGCCAGGGTCCTATAATTCACCCCTCCACTTT
many,-,TRBJ1-2,TRBV20-1,CSAGVLGYTF,TGCAGTGCCGGGGTGTTGGGCTACACCTTC
many,TRBD2,TRBJ2-7,TRBV28,CASRFFGLADPEQYF,TGTGCCAGCAGATTCTTCGGTCTAGCGGATCCCGAGCAGTACTTC
many,TRBD2,TRBJ2-7,TRBV11-2,CASSFSSRTSGSDEQYF,TGTGCCAGCAGCTTTAGTAGTAGGACTAGCGGGAGCGACGAGCAGTACTTC
many,-,TRBJ1-1,TRBV7-2,CASSVVVSTEAFF,TGTGCCAGCAGCGTCGTTGTGAGCACTGAAGCTTTCTTT
many,TRBD2,TRBJ2-2,TRBV27,CASSLAGGGNGELFF,TGTGCCAGCAGTTTAGCGGGAGGGGGCAACGGGGAGCTGTTTTTT
many,TRBD1,TRBJ2-7,TRBV12-3/TRBV12-4,CASSRYDRGGEQYF,TGTGCCAGCAGCCGATATGACAGGGGCGGCGAGCAGTACTTC
many,TRBD2,TRBJ2-5,TRBV2,CASSRSGSVSKTQYF,TGTGCCAGCAGCCGAAGCGGGAGCGTTTCTAAGACCCAGTACTTC
few,-,TRBJ2-5,TRBV4-2,CASSQDWGQETQYF,TGTGCCAGCAGCCAAGATTGGGGCCAAGAGACCCAGTACTTC
few,-,TRBJ2-4,TRBV27,CASSLFGQAIKIGDIQYF,TGTGCCAGCAGTTTATTCGGGCAGGCCATAAAAATCGGGGACATTCAGTACTTC